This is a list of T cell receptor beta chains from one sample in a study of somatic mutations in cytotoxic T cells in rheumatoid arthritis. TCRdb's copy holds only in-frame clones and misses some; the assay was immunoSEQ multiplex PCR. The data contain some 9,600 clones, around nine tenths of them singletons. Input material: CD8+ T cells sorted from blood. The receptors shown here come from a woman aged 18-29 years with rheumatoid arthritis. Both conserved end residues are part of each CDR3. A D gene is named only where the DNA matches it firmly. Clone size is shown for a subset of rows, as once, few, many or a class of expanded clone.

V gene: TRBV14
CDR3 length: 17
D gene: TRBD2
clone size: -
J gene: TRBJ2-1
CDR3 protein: CASSQEIWTSSYNEQFF
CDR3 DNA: TGTGCCAGCAGCCAAGAGATATGGACTAGTTCCTACAATGAGCAGTTCTTC

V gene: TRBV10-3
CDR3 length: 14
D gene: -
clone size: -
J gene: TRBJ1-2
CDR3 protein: CAISGRGSAYGYTF
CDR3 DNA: TGTGCCATCAGTGGCAGGGGTAGTGCCTATGGCTACACCTTC

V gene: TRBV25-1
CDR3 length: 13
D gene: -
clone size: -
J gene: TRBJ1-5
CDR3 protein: CASSEGLLSGQHF
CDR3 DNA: TGTGCCAGCAGTGAGGGCCTGCTCTCTGGACAGCATTTT

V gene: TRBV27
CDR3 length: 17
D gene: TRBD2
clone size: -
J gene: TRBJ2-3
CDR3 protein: CASSSYTSGRNTDTQYF
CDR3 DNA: TGTGCCAGCAGTTCCTACACTAGCGGGAGGAACACAGATACGCAGTATTTT

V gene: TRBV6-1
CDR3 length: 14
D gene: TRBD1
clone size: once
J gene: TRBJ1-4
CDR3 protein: CASRPGTGREKLFF
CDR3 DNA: TGTGCCAGCAGACCCGGGACAGGGCGTGAAAAACTGTTTTTT

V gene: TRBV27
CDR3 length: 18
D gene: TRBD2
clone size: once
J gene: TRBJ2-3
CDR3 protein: CASSLLAGGFGATDTQYF
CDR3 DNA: TGTGCCAGCAGTTTACTAGCGGGAGGATTTGGGGCCACAGATACGCAGTATTTT

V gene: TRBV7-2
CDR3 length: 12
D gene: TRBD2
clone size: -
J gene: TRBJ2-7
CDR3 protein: CASSLPSGVLDF
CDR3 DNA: TGTGCCAGCAGCTTGCCTAGCGGGGTGCTGGACTTC

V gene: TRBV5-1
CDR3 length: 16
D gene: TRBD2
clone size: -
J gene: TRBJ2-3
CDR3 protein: CASSLVSGGSTDTQYF
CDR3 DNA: TGCGCCAGCAGCTTGGTCTCGGGAGGAAGCACAGATACGCAGTATTTT

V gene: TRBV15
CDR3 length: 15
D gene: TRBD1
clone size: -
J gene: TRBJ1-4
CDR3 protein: CATSGDRATNEKLFF
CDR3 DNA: TGTGCCACCAGCGGCGACAGGGCAACTAATGAAAAACTGTTTTTT

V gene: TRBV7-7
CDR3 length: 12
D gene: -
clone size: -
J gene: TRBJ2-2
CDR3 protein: CASSSGTGELFF
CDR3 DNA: TGTGCTAGCAGCTCGGGCACCGGGGAGCTGTTTTTT

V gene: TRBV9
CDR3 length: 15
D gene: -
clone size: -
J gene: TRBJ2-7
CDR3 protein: CASSVDTGVSYEQYF
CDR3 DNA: TGTGCCAGCAGCGTAGATACAGGCGTCTCCTACGAGCAGTACTTC

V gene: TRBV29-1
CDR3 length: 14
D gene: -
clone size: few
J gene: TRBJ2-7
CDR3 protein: CSVEDSGVGYEQYF
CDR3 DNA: TGCAGCGTTGAAGATTCGGGGGTGGGCTACGAGCAGTACTTC

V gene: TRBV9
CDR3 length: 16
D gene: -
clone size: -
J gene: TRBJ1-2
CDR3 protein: CASSDNLGGGRLGYTF
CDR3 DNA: TGTGCCAGCAGCGACAATCTAGGGGGGGGTAGGTTGGGCTACACCTTC

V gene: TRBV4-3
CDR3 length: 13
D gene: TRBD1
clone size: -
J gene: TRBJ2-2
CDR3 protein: CASSPTGSGELFF
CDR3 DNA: TGCGCCAGCAGCCCGACAGGGTCCGGGGAGCTGTTTTTT

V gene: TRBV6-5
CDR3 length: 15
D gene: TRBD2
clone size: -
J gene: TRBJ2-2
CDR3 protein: CASSVSSGRAGELFF
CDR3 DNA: TGTGCCAGCAGTGTTTCTAGCGGGAGGGCCGGGGAGCTGTTTTTT

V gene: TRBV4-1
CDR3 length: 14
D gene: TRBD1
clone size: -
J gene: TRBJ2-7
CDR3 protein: CASSQVQGNYEQYF
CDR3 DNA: TGCGCCAGCAGCCAAGTACAGGGGAACTACGAGCAGTACTTC

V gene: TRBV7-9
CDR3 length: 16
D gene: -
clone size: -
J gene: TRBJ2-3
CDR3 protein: CASSLAALTLTDTQYF
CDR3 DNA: TGTGCCAGCAGCTTAGCGGCCTTAACCCTTACAGATACGCAGTATTTT

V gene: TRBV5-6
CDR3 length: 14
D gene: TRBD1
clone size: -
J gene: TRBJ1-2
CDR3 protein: CASSSGTGVFGYTF
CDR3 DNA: TGTGCCAGCAGCTCAGGGACAGGGGTTTTCGGCTACACCTTC

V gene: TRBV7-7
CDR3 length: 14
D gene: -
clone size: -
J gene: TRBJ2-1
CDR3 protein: CASSLHQGYNEQFF
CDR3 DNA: TGTGCTAGCAGCTTACATCAGGGATACAATGAGCAGTTCTTC

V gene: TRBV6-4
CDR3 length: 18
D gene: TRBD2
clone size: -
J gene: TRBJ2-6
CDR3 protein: CASSASSGGYSGANVLTF
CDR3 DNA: TGTGCCAGCAGTGCCTCTAGCGGGGGCTACTCTGGGGCCAACGTCCTGACTTTC

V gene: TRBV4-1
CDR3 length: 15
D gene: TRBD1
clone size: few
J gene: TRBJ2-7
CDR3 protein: CASSTTTGDGREQYF
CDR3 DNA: TGCGCCAGCAGCACAACGACAGGGGACGGGCGCGAGCAGTACTTC

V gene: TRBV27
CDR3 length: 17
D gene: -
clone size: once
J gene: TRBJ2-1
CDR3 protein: CASSLEPGYSSYNEQFF
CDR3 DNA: TGTGCCAGCAGTTTAGAGCCCGGATACAGCTCCTACAATGAGCAGTTCTTC

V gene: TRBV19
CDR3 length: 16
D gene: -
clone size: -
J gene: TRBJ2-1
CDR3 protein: CASSTIYRDKNNEQFF
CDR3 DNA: TGTGCCAGTAGTACCATATACAGGGACAAAAACAATGAGCAGTTCTTC

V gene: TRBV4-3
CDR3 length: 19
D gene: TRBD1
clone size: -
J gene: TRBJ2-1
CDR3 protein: CASSQGTGGGGSSYNEQFF
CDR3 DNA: TGCGCCAGCAGCCAAGGGACAGGGGGTGGGGGGAGCTCCTACAATGAGCAGTTCTTC

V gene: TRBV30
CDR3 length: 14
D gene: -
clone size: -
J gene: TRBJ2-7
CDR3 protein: CAWSDDPPEGEQYF
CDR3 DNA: TGTGCCTGGAGCGATGACCCACCGGAGGGCGAGCAGTACTTC

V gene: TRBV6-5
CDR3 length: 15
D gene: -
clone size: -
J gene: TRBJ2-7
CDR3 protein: CASSPVEGVPYEQYF
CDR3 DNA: TGTGCCAGCAGCCCCGTCGAAGGAGTTCCCTACGAGCAGTACTTC

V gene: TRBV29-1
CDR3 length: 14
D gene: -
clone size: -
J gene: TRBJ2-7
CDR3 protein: CSVEGQGGGYEQYF
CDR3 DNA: TGCAGCGTTGAAGGACAAGGAGGAGGCTACGAGCAGTACTTC

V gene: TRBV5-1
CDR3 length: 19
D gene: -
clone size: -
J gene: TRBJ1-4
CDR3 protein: CASSAGPEIGAGKNEKLFF
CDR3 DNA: TGCGCCAGCAGCGCTGGACCGGAGATTGGGGCAGGGAAAAATGAAAAACTGTTTTTT

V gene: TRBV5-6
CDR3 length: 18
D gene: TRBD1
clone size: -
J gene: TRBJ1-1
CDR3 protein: CASSLLLGQAGSYTEAFF
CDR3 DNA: TGTGCCAGCAGCTTGTTGTTGGGACAGGCGGGGAGTTACACTGAAGCTTTCTTT

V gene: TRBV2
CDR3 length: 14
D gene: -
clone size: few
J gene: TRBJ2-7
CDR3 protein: CARQTDRGSNEQYF
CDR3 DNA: TGTGCCAGACAGACAGACCGAGGCTCCAACGAGCAGTACTTC

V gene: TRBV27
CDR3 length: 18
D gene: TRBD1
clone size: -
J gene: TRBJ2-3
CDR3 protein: CASSPSGGQGARADTQYF
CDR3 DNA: TGTGCCAGCAGTCCGTCGGGTGGACAGGGGGCGCGGGCAGATACGCAGTATTTT

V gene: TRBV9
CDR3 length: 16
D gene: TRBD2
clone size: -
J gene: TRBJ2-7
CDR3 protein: CASSAGPKLAGNEQYF
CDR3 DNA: TGTGCCAGCAGCGCCGGTCCCAAACTAGCGGGCAACGAGCAGTACTTC

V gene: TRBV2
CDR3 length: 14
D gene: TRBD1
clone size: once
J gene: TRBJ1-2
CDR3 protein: CASIPEIQGDGYTF
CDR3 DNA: TGTGCCAGCATCCCCGAAATACAGGGGGATGGCTACACCTTC

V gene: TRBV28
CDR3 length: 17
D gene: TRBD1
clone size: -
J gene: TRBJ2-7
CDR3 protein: CASSSSSDRGTSYEQYF
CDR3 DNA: TGTGCCAGCAGTTCGTCATCTGACAGGGGGACCTCCTACGAGCAGTACTTC

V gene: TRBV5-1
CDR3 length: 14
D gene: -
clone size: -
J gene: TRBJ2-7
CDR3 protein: CASSTPELDYEQYF
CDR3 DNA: TGCGCCAGCAGCACCCCTGAGTTAGACTACGAGCAGTACTTC

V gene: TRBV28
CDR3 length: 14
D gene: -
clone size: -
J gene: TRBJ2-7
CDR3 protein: CASRAAGVTYEQYF
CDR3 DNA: TGTGCCAGCAGGGCCGCAGGGGTCACCTACGAGCAGTACTTC

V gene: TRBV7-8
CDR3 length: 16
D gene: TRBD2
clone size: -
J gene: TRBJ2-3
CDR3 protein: CASSLGSSGGSDTQYF
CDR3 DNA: TGTGCCAGCAGCTTAGGGTCCAGCGGGGGGTCAGATACGCAGTATTTT

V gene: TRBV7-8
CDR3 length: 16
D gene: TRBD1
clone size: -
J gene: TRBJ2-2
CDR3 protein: CASSLFTGVATGELFF
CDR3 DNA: TGTGCCAGCAGCCTTTTCACAGGGGTGGCCACCGGGGAGCTGTTTTTT

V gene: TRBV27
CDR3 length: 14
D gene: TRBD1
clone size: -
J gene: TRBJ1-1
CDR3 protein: CASSPFDRDTEAFF
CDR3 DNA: TGTGCCAGCAGTCCATTCGACAGGGACACTGAAGCTTTCTTT

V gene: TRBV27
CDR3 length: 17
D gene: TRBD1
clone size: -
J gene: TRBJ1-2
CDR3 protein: CASSFVGDRGALYGYTF
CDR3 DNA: TGTGCCAGCAGTTTCGTGGGGGACAGGGGGGCCCTCTATGGCTACACCTTC

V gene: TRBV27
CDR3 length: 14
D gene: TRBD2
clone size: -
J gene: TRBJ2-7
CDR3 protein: CASSLRGTKYEQYF
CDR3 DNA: TGTGCCAGCAGTTTAAGAGGGACTAAGTACGAGCAGTACTTC

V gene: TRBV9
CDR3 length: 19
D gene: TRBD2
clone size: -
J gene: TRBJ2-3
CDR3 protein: CASSVAIEPAGGRADTQYF
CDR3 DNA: TGTGCCAGCAGCGTAGCCATAGAGCCTGCGGGAGGGCGAGCAGATACGCAGTATTTT

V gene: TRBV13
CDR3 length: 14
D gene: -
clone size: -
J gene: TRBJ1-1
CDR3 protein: CASSSLIGGTEAFF
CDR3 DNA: TGTGCCAGCAGCTCTTTGATAGGGGGCACTGAAGCTTTCTTT

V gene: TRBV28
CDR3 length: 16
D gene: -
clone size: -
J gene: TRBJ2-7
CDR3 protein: CASSTGRTGSSYEQYF
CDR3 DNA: TGTGCCAGCAGCACCGGTCGGACGGGGAGCTCCTACGAGCAGTACTTC

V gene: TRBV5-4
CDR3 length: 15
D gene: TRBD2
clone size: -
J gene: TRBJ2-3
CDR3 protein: CASSLKRELTDTQYF
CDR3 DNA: TGTGCCAGCAGCCTTAAGCGGGAGTTGACAGATACGCAGTATTTT

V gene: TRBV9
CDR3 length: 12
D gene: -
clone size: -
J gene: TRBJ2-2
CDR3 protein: CASSAVTGELFF
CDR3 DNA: TGTGCCAGCAGCGCCGTCACCGGGGAGCTGTTTTTT

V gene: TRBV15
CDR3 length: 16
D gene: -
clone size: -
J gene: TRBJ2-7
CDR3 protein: CATSRDLMDSFYEQYF
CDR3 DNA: TGTGCCACCAGCAGAGATCTAATGGACAGCTTCTACGAGCAGTACTTC

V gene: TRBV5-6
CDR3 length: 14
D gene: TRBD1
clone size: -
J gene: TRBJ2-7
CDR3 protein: CASSEDRGRNEQYF
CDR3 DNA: TGTGCCAGCAGCGAGGACAGGGGGCGGAACGAGCAGTACTTC

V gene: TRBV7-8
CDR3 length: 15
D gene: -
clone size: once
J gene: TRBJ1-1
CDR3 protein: CASTAIGEGSTEAFF
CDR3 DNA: TGTGCCAGCACCGCGATTGGTGAGGGAAGCACTGAAGCTTTCTTT

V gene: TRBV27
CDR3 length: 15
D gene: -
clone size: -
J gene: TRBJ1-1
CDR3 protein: CASSPPFTGNTEAFF
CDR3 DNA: TGTGCCAGCAGTCCTCCTTTCACGGGGAACACTGAAGCTTTCTTT

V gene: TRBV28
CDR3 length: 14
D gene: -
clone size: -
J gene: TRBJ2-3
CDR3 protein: CASSLRSLLDTQYF
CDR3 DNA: TGTGCCAGCAGTTTAAGAAGCCTCCTCGATACGCAGTATTTT

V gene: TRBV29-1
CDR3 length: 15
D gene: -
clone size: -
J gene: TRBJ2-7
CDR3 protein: CSAALGRGPRNEQYF
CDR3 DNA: TGCAGCGCCGCACTGGGGAGAGGCCCTAGGAACGAGCAGTACTTC

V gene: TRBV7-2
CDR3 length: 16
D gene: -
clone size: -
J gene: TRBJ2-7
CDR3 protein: CASSLRRAGSSYEQYF
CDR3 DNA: TGTGCCAGCAGCTTAAGGAGGGCAGGGTCCTCCTACGAGCAGTACTTC

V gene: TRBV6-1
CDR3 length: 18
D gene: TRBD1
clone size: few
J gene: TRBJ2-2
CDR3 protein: CASSGRRQDRAGTGELFF
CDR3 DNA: TGTGCCAGCAGTGGCCGACGTCAGGACAGGGCGGGCACCGGGGAGCTGTTTTTT

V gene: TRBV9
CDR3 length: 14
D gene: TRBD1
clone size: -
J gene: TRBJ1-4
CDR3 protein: CASSVEETGRKLFF
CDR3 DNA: TGTGCCAGCAGCGTAGAAGAGACAGGGCGGAAACTGTTTTTT

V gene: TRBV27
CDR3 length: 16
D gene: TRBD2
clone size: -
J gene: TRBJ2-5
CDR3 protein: CASTKLAGGPQETQYF
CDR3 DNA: TGTGCCAGCACTAAGCTAGCGGGGGGGCCGCAAGAGACCCAGTACTTC

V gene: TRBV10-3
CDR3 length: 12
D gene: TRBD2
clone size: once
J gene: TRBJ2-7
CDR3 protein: CASGGGGYEQYF
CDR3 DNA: TGTGCCAGCGGGGGGGGTGGGTACGAGCAGTACTTC

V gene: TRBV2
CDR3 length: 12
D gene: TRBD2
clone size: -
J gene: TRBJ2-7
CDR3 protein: CASTSGGYEQYF
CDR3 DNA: TGTGCCAGCACTTCGGGAGGGTACGAGCAGTACTTC

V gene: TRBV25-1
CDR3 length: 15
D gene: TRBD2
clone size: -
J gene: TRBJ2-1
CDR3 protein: CASSDGSGSSYEQFF
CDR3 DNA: TGTGCCAGCAGTGATGGTAGCGGGAGTTCGTATGAGCAGTTCTTC

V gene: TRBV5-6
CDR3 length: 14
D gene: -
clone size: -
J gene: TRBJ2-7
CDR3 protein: CASSLVTGPYEQYF
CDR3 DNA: TGTGCCAGCAGCTTGGTAACAGGCCCCTACGAGCAGTACTTC